Listed here are 20 T cell receptor beta chains from one sample, sequenced in a study of T cell clonality in common variable immunodeficiency. Study results and limitations: Common variable immunodeficiency TCR beta sequences reportedly had fewer deletions and N-nucleotide insertions.

Assay: immunoSEQ multiplex PCR; the TCRdb copy retains only in-frame clones and omits some. Singletons are absent from the sample, which has 25,000 or so clones. These receptors lack a known antigen. Sequenced material: peripheral blood mononuclear cells. These receptors were collected from a human donor with common variable immunodeficiency.

This clone was detected ten times or more. The CDR3 end falls 3 residues outside the read, so it is completed with the germline J gene. The chain is built from TRBV20-1 and TRBJ2-3; a weak D match, TRBD2 (6 bases). The CDR3 loop spans 15 amino acids. Trimming shortened V by 5 bases and J by 2 bases, and 17 bases separated the two germline ends. Germline V CDR1 and CDR2: DFQATT, SNEGSKA (reference sequence). The part of the CDR3 DNA that was read is TGCAGTGCTTCTACTTCTCTAGCGTCCACAGATACG. It specifies CSASTSLASTDT. The CDR3, in full, reads CSASTSLASTDTQYF.

About this clone itself: The missing CDR3 end, 3 residues past where the read stops, is filled in from the germline J gene. This chain joins TRBV7-9 and TRBJ2-1; D may correspond to TRBD1 or TRBD2 (5 bases each). CDR3 length: 15 residues. The germline V and J ends were trimmed by 3 bases and 5 bases, with 14 bases remaining between them. In germline, CDR1 is SEHNR, CDR2 FQNEAQ (reference sequence). Incomplete CDR3 DNA: TGTGCCAGCAGCTTTCGTCAGGGAGCCGACAATGAG. It translates to CASSFRQGADNE. The whole CDR3 region reads CASSFRQGADNEQFF.

This clone was seen repeatedly, ten times or more. The CDR3 end lies 3 residues beyond the end of the read and is filled in from the germline J gene. The rearrangement links TRBV7-9 to TRBJ1-1, with TRBD1 as a possible D gene (6 bases). CDR1 and CDR2 from the germline V gene are SEHNR and FQNEAQ (reference sequence). The CDR3 consists of 13 residues. The V gene lost 5 bases and the J gene lost 6 bases, with 13 bases spanning the gap. CDR3 in amino acids: CASSGRGSSEAFF. The CDR3 DNA, read in part, is TGTGCCAGCAGCGGCAGGGGATCGTCTGAA.

Notes on this clone: The read terminates 3 residues before the CDR3 end, so the remaining end is supplied by the germline J gene. The gene calls are TRBV19 and TRBJ1-2, with TRBD1 matching over 7 bases. Per the germline V gene, CDR1 is LNHDA and CDR2 is SQIVND (reference sequence). CDR3 length: 15 amino acids. The trim removed 5 bases at V and 3 bases at J, leaving 9 bases unmatched. CDR3: CASSFGTAEHYGYTF. CDR3 DNA, as far as it was read: TGTGCCAGTAGTTTTGGGACAGCCGAACACTATGGC.

This clone was counted at least ten times. The read ends 3 residues before the CDR3 terminus; that terminus is restored from the germline J gene. This chain connects TRBV19 to TRBJ2-2; 13 bases agree with TRBD2. This CDR3 spans 19 amino acids. Germline CDR1 and CDR2: LNHDA and SQIVND (reference sequence). The junction had 15 bases not matched to a gene; V was cut back by 6 bases and J by 5 bases. The chain's CDR3 is CASRPPYTGTSGTTGELFF. The covered CDR3 bases are TGTGCCAGTAGACCCCCCTACACCGGGACTAGCGGGACAACCGGGGAG.

This clone was observed many times. The observed sequence ends 3 residues before the CDR3 terminus, with the missing tail filled in from the germline J gene. This chain uses TRBV2 with TRBJ2-5; 8 positions agree with TRBD1. The CDR3 runs 14 residues. CDR1 and CDR2 (germline): SNHLY, FYNNEI. Trimming removed 6 bases from V and 3 bases from J; junction bases left unmatched: 6. The sequenced CDR3 bases are TGTGCCAGCAGGATGACAGGGGCGGAAGAGACC. Amino acids: CASRMTGAEET. The entire CDR3 protein reads CASRMTGAEETQYF.

This clone has more than one count but fewer than ten. The DNA ends 3 residues before the CDR3 does, and the rest of the CDR3 is filled in from the germline J gene. The chain carries TRBV7-9 and TRBJ1-1; the D is unclear. The CDR3 contains 13 residues. Germline loops: CDR1 SEHNR, CDR2 FQNEAQ (reference sequence). The V and J ends lost 3 bases and 3 bases respectively, with 8 bases between them. The CDR3 loop is CASSFVVDTEAFF. The sequenced part of the CDR3 DNA is TGTGCCAGCAGCTTTGTGGTAGACACTGAA.

This clone was counted between two and nine times. The CDR3 end is not reached by the read, which stops 3 residues before it; the germline J gene fills it in. This chain connects TRBV6-2 or TRBV6-3 to TRBJ2-1; a possible D gene is TRBD2 (5 bases). The germline V gene encodes CDR1 MNHEY and CDR2 SVGEGT. There are 15 residues in the CDR3. Deletions cut 6 bases from V and 0 bases from J, with 12 bases between. The sequenced part of the CDR3 DNA is TGTGCCAGCAGCCGCCCGGGGAGCTCCTACAATGAG. The encoded protein is CASSRPGSSYNE. The full CDR3 sequence reads CASSRPGSSYNEQFF.

In this sample, this clone turned up many times. The read falls 3 residues short of the CDR3 end, and the missing part is taken from the germline J gene. The V and J genes are TRBV11-2 and TRBJ1-2, with D perhaps matching TRBD1 (6 bases). Trimming took off 5 bases at V and 7 bases at J, with 11 bases between the two ends. This CDR3 spans 12 amino acids. Germline CDR1 is SGHAT and CDR2 is FQNNGV. CDR3 protein: CASSDNRVGYTF. Incomplete CDR3 DNA: TGTGCCAGCAGCGACAACAGGGTTGGC. The whole variable domain, remainder taken from reference TRBV11-2 and TRBJ1-2, is EAGVAQSPRYKIIEKRQSVAFWCNPISGHATLYWYQQILGQGPKLLIQFQNNGVVDDSQLPKDRFSAERLKGVDSTLKIQPAKLEDSAVYLCASSDNRVGYTFGSGTRLTVV.

This clone occurred many times. The CDR3 end is not reached by the read, which stops 3 residues before it; the germline J gene fills it in. The chain recombines TRBV29-1 with TRBJ2-5, with TRBD2 matching over 12 bases. Germline V gives CDR1 SQVTM, CDR2 ANQGSEA. The CDR3 runs 15 residues. V was clipped by 5 bases and J by 2 bases; unmatched bases: 6. CDR3 bases read: TGCAGCGTTCCCACTAGCGGGGGGCCTCAAGAGACC. Translating it yields CSVPTSGGPQET. The full-length CDR3 reads as CSVPTSGGPQETQYF.

Ten or more counts support this clone. The CDR3 DNA, read in part, is TGCAGTGCTCTACCTACGGGACAGGGATTTCACTCTGGGGCCAACGTC. Its protein product is CSALPTGQGFHSGANV. The full CDR3 reads CSALPTGQGFHSGANVLTF. This chain links TRBV20-1 with TRBJ2-6, with 9 nucleotides matching TRBD1. The read falls 3 residues short of the CDR3 end, and the missing part is taken from the germline J gene. Germline CDR1 and CDR2: DFQATT and SNEGSKA (reference sequence). The CDR3 contains 19 residues. With V trimmed by 5 bases and J by 0 bases, 14 bases remained unmatched.

In this sample, this clone turned up many times. The read terminates 3 residues ahead of where the CDR3 ends, so the germline J gene completes it. The chain uses TRBV18 and TRBJ2-3; 8 nucleotides agree with TRBD2. J lost 3 bases, V lost 4 bases, and 9 bases had no gene match. The germline V gene has CDR1 KGHSH and CDR2 LQKENI. The CDR3 contains 16 residues. The CDR3 protein is CASSLDFAGGTDTQYF. The covered CDR3 bases are TGTGCCAGCTCACTAGACTTTGCGGGGGGAACAGATACG.

This clone came up many times. The read terminates 3 residues before the CDR3 end, so the remaining end is supplied by the germline J gene. This chain uses TRBV14 with TRBJ2-3; 7 nucleotides agree with TRBD2. Germline loops: CDR1 SGHDN, CDR2 FVKESK. The CDR3 totals 14 residues. Trimming cost V 4 bases and J 8 bases; bases outside gene matches: 9. Partial CDR3 DNA: TGTGCCAGCAGCCTGGCGGGAGAGAGGAGTACG. This translates into CASSLAGERST. Given in full, the CDR3 is CASSLAGERSTQYF.

This clone was detected many times. The observed sequence ends 3 residues before the CDR3 terminus, with the missing tail filled in from the germline J gene. The chain carries TRBV4-1 and TRBJ2-1; the D gene is possibly TRBD2 (6 bases). The length of the CDR3 is 14 residues. Trimming took 3 bases from V and 4 from J, leaving 10 bases between them. From germline, CDR1 is MGHRA and CDR2 YSYEKL. The sequenced CDR3 bases are TGCGCCAGCAGCCAGAGGGACTCATACAATGAG. Its protein is CASSQRDSYNE. The entire CDR3 is CASSQRDSYNEQFF.

This clone has at least ten counts. With the read ending 3 residues before the CDR3 end, the germline J gene is used to fill in that end. The V call is TRBV7-8, the J call TRBJ2-1; the match to TRBD2 covers 9 bases. Germline V gene data show CDR1 as SGHVS and CDR2 as FQNEAQ. There are 17 residues in the CDR3. J lost 6 bases, V lost 7 bases, and 16 bases had no gene match. The CDR3 here is CASTKKGLAGAFNEQFF. CDR3 DNA (partial): TGTGCCAGCACCAAGAAGGGGTTAGCGGGAGCGTTCAATGAG.

On this clone itself: From the germline J gene comes the end of the CDR3, since the read stops 3 residues before it. The rearrangement links TRBV20-1 to TRBJ1-2; 7 bases fit TRBD1. CDR1 and CDR2 from the germline V gene are DFQATT and SNEGSKA (reference sequence). This CDR3 comprises 13 residues. Germline trimming cut 5 bases from V and 5 bases from J; bases unmatched to any gene: 8. The part of the CDR3 DNA that was read is TGCAGTGCTGGGGCAGGGACAGATTATGGC. This codes for CSAGAGTDYG. The CDR3 as a whole reads CSAGAGTDYGYTF.

In its sample, this clone ranks as medium-sized (0.01 to 0.1%). The read gets to within 3 residues of the CDR3 end, and the germline J gene fills in the rest. Additional DNA sequences in this sample encode the identical CDR3. V gene TRBV7-6 combines with J gene TRBJ2-3; D perhaps matches TRBD2 (5 bases). The germline gives CDR1 SGHVS, CDR2 FNYEAQ. CDR3 length: 15 residues. The V end lost 2 bases, the J end lost 6 bases, and 15 bases lay between the germline ends. CDR3 DNA (partial): TGTGCCAGCAGCTTACTAGCCTCTCTTGGTGATACG. This sequence encodes CASSLLASLGDT. The entire CDR3 is CASSLLASLGDTQYF.

This clone showed up just a few times. The read is 3 residues too short to cover the CDR3 end, so that end is filled in from the germline J gene. The chain uses TRBV30 and TRBJ1-2, with 7 bases matching TRBD1. The germline CDR1 and CDR2 sequences are GTSNPN and SVGIG (reference sequence). The CDR3 runs 14 residues. The V gene end was trimmed by 0 bases and the J gene end by 3 bases; junction bases not matched to a gene: 4. CDR3 bases read: TGTGCCTGGAGTGTCGCTCAGGGGGACTATGGC. Translated, it gives CAWSVAQGDYG. The full CDR3 protein reads CAWSVAQGDYGYTF. Using reference TRBV30 and TRBJ1-2 for the parts outside the CDR3, the full variable domain is SQTIHQWPATLVQPVGSPLSLECTVEGTSNPNLYWYRQAAGRGLQLLFYSVGIGQISSEVPQNLSASRPQDRQFILSSKKLLLSDSGFYLCAWSVAQGDYGYTFGSGTRLTVV.

This clone was detected many times. The read ends 3 residues early relative to the CDR3; the germline J gene fills the gap. The chain couples TRBV4-1 to TRBJ2-7; weak D call: TRBD2 (7 bases). V was shortened by 6 bases and J by 6 bases, with 21 bases between the two germline ends. Germline CDR1 and CDR2: MGHRA and YSYEKL. The CDR3 runs to 15 residues. The CDR3 loop reads CASRLNRGAPGEQYF. The sequenced CDR3 bases are TGCGCCAGCAGATTAAACCGGGGGGCGCCTGGCGAG.

This clone was picked up many times. From the germline J gene comes the end of the CDR3, since the read stops 3 residues before it. The V gene is TRBV18, the J gene TRBJ2-5; 7 positions agree with TRBD2. The V and J ends lost 3 bases and 4 bases, in that order; junction bases with no gene match: 5. CDR1 KGHSH and CDR2 LQKENI come from the germline V gene. The length of the CDR3 is 14 residues. The CDR3 loop reads CASSPMGGRETQYF. The CDR3 DNA, read in part, is TGTGCCAGCTCACCGATGGGGGGGAGAGAGACC. Filled out from reference TRBV18 and TRBJ2-5, the complete variable domain reads NAGVMQNPRHLVRRRGQEARLRCSPMKGHSHVYWYRQLPEEGLKFMVYLQKENIIDESGMPKERFSAEFPKEGPSILRIQQVVRGDSAAYFCASSPMGGRETQYFGPGTRLLVL.